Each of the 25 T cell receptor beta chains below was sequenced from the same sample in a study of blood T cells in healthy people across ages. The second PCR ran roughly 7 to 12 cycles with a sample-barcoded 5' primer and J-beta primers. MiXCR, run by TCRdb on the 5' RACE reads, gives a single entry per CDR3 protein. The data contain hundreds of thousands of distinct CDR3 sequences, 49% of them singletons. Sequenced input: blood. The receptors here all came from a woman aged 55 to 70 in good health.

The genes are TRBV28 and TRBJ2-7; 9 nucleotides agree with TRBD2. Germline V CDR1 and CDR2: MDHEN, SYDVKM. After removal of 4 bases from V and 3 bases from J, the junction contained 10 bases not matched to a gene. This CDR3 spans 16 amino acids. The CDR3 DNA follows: TGTGCCAGCAGTTCCCCTTCGACTAGCGGAGGCTACGAGCAGTACTTC. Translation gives CASSSPSTSGGYEQYF.

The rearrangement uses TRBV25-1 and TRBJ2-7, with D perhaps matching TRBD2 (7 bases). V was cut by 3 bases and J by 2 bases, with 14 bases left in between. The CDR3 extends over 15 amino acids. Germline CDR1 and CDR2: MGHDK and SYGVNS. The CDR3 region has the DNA TGTGCCAGCAGTGAGGGGGGGGCTGGCACCTACGAGCAGTACTTC. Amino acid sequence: CASSEGGAGTYEQYF.

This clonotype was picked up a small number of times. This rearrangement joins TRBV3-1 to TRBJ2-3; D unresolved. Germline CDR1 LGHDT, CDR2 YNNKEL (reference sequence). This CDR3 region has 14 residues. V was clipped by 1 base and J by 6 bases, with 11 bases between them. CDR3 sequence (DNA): TGTGCCAGCAGCCAAGTTTCCCTCGCGGATACGCAGTATTTT. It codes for CASSQVSLADTQYF.

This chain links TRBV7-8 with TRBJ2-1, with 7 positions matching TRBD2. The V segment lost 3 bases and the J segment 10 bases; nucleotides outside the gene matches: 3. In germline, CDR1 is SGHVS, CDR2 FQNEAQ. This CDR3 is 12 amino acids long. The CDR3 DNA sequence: TGTGCCAGCAGCTTCGGGACTATCGAGCAGTTCTTC. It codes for CASSFGTIEQFF.

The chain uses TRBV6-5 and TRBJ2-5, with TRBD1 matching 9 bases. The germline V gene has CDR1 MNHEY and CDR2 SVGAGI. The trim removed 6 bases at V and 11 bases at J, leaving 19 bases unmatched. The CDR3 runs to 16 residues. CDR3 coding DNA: TGTGCCAGCAGATCCGCCGGGACAGGGAGACACAATGAGCAGTACTTC. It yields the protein CASRSAGTGRHNEQYF.

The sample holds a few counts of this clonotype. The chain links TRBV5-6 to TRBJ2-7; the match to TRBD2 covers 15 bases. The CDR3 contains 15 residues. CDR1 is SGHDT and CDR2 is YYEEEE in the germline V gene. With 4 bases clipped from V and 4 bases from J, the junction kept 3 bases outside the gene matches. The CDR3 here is CASSMGLAGGYEQYF. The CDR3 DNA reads TGTGCCAGCAGCATGGGACTAGCGGGAGGATACGAGCAGTACTTC.

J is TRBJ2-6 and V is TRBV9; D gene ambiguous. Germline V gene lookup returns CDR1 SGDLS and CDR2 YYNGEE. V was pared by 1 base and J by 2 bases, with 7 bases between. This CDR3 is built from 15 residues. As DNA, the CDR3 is TGTGCCAGCAGCGTACAGGCAGCTGGGGCCAACGTCCTGACTTTC. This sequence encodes CASSVQAAGANVLTF.

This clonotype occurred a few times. CDR3: CAIKRPPGLAGEDIDTDTQYF. In DNA, the CDR3 is TGTGCCATCAAACGTCCTCCGGGACTAGCGGGAGAAGATATTGACACAGATACGCAGTATTTT. This chain links TRBV10-3 with TRBJ2-3; 14 bases align to TRBD2. The junction had 20 bases not matched to a gene; V was cut back by 7 bases and J by 2 bases. This CDR3 region has 21 residues. CDR1 and CDR2 (germline): ENHRY, SYGVKD.

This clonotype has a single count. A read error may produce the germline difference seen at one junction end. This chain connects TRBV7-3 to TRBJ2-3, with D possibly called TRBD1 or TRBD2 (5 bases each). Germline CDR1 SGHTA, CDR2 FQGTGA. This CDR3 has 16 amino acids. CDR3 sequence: CASSSPRDVETDTRYF. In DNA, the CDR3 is TGTGCCAGCAGCTCCCCCCGGGACGTAGAAACAGATACGCGGTATTTT.

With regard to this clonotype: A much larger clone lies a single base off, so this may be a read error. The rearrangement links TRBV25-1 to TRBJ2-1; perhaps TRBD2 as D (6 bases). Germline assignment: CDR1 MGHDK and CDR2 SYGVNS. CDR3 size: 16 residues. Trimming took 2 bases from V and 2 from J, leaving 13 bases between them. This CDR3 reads CASSERGGGTYNEQFF. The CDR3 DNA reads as TGTGCCAGCAGTGAACGCGGTGGCGGGACCTACAATGAGCAGTTCTTC.

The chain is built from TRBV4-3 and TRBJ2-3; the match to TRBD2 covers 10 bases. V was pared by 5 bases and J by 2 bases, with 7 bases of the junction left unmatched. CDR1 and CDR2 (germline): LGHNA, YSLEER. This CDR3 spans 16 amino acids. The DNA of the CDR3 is TGCGCCAGCAGCGAATCGGGACTAGCGTCCACAGATACGCAGTATTTT. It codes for CASSESGLASTDTQYF.

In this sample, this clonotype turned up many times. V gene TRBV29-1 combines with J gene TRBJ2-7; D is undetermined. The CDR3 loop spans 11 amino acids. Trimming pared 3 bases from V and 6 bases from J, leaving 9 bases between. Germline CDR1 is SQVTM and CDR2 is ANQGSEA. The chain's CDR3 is CSVDERSEQYF. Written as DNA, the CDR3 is TGCAGCGTTGACGAACGTTCCGAGCAGTACTTC.

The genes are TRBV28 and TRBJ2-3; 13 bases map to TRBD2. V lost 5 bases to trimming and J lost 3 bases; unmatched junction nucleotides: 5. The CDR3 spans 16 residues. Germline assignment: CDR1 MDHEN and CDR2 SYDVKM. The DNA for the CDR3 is TGTGCCAGCAGTGCTGGACTAGCGGGAGAGACAGATACGCAGTATTTT. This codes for CASSAGLAGETDTQYF.

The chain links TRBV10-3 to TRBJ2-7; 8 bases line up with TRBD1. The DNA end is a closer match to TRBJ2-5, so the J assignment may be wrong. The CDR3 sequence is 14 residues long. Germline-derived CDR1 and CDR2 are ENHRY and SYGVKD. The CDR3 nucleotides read TGTGCCATCAGTGCGCCAGGGGGCGAGGAGACCCAGTACTTC. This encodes CAISAPGGEETQYF.

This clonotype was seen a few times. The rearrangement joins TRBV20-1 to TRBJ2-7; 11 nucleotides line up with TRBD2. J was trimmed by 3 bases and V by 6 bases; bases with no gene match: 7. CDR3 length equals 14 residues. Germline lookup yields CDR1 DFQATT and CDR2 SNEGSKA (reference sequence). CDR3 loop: CSALTGTSGYEQYF. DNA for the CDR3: TGCAGTGCGCTTACCGGGACTAGCGGCTACGAGCAGTACTTC.

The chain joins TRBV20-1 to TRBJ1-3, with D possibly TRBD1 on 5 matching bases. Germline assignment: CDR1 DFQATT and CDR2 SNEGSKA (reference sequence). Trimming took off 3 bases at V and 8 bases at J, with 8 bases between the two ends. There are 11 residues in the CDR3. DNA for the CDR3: TGCAGTGCTAGGGGGGTCGACACCATATATTTT. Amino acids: CSARGVDTIYF.

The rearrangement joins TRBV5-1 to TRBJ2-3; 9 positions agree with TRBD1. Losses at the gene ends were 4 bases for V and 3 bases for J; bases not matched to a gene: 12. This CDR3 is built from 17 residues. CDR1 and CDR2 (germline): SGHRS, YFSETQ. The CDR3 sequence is CASSPVLGTGKTDTQYF. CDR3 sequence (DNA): TGCGCCAGCAGCCCGGTGCTCGGGACAGGGAAAACAGATACGCAGTATTTT.

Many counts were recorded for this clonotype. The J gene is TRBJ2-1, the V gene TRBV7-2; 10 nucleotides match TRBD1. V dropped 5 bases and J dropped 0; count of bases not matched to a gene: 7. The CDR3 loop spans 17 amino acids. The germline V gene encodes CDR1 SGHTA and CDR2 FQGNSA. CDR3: CASSLDRGRNSYNEQFF. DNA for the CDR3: TGTGCCAGCAGCCTAGACAGGGGGCGAAACTCCTACAATGAGCAGTTCTTC.

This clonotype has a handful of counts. The CDR3 DNA is TGCAGTGCTAGTAAAGGGGTAGGGACTGAAGCTTTCTTT. Amino acids: CSASKGVGTEAFF. V is TRBV20-1 and J is TRBJ1-1, with a tentative D call TRBD1 (5 bases). This CDR3 comprises 13 residues. The ends were cut back, 3 bases at V and 5 bases at J, with 13 bases in the middle. CDR1 is DFQATT, CDR2 SNEGSKA, per germline (reference sequence).

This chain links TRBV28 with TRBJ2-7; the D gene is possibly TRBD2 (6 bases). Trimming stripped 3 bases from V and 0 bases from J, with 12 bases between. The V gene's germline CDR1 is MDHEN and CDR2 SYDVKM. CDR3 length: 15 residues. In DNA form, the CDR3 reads TGTGCCAGCAGTTTGGGACGGGGACTCTCCTACGAGCAGTACTTC. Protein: CASSLGRGLSYEQYF.

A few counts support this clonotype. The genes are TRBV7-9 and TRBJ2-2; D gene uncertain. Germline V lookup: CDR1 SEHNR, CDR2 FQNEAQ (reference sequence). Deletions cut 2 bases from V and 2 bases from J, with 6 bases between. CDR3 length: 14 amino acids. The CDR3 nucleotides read TGTGCCAGCAGCTTAAACGTAAACACCGGGGAGCTGTTTTTT. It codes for CASSLNVNTGELFF.

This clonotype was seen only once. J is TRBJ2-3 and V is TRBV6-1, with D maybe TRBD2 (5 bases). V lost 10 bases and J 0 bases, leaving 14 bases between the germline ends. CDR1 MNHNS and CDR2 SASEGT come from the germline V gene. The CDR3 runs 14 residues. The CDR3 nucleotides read TGTGCCATAAGACTACACGCGAGCACAGATACGCAGTATTTT. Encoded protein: CAIRLHASTDTQYF.

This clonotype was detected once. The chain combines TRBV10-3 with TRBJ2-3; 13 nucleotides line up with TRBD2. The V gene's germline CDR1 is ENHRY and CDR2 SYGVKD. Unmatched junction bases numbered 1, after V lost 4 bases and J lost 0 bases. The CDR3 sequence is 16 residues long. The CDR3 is CAISGLAGGSTDTQYF. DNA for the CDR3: TGTGCCATCAGTGGACTAGCGGGAGGTAGCACAGATACGCAGTATTTT.

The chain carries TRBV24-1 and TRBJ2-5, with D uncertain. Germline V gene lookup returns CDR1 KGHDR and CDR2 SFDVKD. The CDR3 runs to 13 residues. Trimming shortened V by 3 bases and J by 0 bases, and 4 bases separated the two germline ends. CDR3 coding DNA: TGTGCCACCAGTGATGGGCACCAAGAGACCCAGTACTTC. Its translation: CATSDGHQETQYF.

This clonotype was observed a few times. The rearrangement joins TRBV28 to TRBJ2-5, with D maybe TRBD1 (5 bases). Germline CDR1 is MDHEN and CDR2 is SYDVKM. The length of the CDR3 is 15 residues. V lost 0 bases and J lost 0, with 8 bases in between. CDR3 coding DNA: TGTGCCAGCAGTTTATGGGGGCGGAACCAAGAGACCCAGTACTTC. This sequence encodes CASSLWGRNQETQYF.